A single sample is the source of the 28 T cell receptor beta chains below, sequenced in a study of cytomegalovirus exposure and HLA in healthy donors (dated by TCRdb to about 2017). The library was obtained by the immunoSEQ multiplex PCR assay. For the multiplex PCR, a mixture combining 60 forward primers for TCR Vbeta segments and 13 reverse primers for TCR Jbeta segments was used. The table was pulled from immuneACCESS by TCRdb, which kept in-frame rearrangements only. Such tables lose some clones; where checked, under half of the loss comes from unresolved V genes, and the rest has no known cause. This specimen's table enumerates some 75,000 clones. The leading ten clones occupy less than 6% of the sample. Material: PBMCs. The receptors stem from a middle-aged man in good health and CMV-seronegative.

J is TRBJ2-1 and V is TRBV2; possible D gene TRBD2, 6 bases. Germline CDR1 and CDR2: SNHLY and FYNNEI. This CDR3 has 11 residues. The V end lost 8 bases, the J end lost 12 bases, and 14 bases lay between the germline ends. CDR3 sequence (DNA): TGTGCCAGCCAGGGAGGCCCGAGGCAGTTCTTC. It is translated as CASQGGPRQFF.

CDR3 sequence reads: CASSLGGLGFGYTF. The CDR3 nucleotides read TGTGCCAGCAGCCTAGGGGGATTGGGGTTTGGCTACACCTTC. The rearrangement joins TRBV6-6 to TRBJ1-2; TRBD1 is a possible D gene (6 bases). There are 14 residues in the CDR3. Trimming took off 6 bases at V and 7 bases at J, with 18 bases between the two ends. Germline CDR1 and CDR2: MNHNY and SVGAGI (reference sequence).

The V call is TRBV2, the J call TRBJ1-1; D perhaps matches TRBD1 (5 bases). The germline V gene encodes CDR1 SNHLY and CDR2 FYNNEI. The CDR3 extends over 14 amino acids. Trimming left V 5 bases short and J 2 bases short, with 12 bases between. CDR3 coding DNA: TGTGCCAGCAGTTCTGACAGCATTAACACTGAAGCTTTCTTT. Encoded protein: CASSSDSINTEAFF.

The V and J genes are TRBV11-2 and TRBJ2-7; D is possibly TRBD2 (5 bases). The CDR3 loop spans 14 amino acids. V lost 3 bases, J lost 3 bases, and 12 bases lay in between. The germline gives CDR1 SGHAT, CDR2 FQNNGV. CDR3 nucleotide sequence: TGTGCCAGCAGCTTGTCGGGAAAAGACTACGAGCAGTACTTC. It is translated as CASSLSGKDYEQYF.

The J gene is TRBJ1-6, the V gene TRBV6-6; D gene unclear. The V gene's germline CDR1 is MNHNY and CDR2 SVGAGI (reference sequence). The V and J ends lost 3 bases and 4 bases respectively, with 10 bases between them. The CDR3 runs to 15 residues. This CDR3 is CASSYREAYNSPLHF. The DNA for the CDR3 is TGTGCCAGCAGTTATAGGGAGGCGTATAATTCACCCCTCCACTTT.

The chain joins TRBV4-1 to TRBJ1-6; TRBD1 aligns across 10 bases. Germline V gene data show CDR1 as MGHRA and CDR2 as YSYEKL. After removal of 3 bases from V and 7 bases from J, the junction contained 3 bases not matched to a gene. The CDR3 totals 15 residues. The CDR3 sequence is CASSHPDRGNSPLHF. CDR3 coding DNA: TGCGCCAGCAGCCACCCGGACAGGGGGAATTCACCCCTCCACTTT.

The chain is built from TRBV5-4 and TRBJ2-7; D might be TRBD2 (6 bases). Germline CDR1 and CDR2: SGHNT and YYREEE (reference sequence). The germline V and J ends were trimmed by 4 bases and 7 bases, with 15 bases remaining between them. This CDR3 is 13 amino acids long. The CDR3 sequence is CASSAKTSKEQYF. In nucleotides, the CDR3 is TGTGCCAGCAGCGCGAAGACTAGTAAGGAGCAGTACTTC.

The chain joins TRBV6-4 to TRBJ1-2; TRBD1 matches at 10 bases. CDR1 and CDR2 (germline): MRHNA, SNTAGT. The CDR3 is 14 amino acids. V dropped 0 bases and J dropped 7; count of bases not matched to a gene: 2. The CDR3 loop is CASSDSGTGAGYTF. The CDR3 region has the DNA TGTGCCAGCAGTGACTCGGGGACAGGGGCTGGCTACACCTTC.

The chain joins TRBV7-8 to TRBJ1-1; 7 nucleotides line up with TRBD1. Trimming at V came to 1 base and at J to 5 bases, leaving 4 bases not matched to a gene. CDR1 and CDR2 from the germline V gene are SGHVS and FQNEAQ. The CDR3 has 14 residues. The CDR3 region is CASSLVQGRTEAFF. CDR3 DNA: TGTGCCAGCAGCTTAGTACAGGGGAGGACTGAAGCTTTCTTT.

CDR3 DNA: TGTGCCACCCTAGGTCCCCACGAGCAGTTCTTC. Its protein is CATLGPHEQFF. V usage is TRBV28 and J usage is TRBJ2-1, with D hard to call. The CDR3 extends over 11 amino acids. Trimming pared 10 bases from V and 10 bases from J, leaving 14 bases between. The germline CDR1 and CDR2 sequences are MDHEN and SYDVKM.

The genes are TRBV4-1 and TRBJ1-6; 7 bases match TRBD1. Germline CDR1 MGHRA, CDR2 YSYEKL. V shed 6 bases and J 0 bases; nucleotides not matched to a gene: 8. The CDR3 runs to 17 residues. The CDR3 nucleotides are TGCGCCAGCAGACAGGACAGGACCAACTCCTATAATTCACCCCTCCACTTT. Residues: CASRQDRTNSYNSPLHF.

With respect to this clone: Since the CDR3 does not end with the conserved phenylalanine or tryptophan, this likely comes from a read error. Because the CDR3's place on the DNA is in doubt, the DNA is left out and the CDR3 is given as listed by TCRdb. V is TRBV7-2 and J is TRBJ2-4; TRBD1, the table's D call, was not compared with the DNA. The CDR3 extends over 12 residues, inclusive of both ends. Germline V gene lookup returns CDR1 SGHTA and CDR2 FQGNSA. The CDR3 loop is CASSLDRTLPIV.

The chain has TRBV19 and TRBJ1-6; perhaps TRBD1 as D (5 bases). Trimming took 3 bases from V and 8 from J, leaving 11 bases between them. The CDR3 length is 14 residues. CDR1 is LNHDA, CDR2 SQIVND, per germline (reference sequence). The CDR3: CASSILGADSPLHF. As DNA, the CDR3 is TGTGCCAGTAGTATTCTAGGGGCGGATTCACCCCTCCACTTT.

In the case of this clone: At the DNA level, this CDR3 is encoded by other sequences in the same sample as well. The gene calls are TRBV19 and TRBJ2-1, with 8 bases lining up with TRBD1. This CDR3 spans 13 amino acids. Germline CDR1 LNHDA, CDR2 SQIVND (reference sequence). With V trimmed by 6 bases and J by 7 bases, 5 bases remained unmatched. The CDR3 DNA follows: TGTGCCAGTAGCCAGGGGGCTTCAAATGAGCAGTTCTTC. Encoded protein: CASSQGASNEQFF.

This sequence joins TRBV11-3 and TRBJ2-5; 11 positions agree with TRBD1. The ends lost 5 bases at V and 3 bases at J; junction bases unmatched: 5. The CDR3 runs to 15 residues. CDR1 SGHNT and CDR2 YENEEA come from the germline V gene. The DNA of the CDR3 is TGTGCCAGCAGCCCAGGGACAGGGGGGGAAGAGACCCAGTACTTC. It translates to CASSPGTGGEETQYF.

CDR3 sequence: CASRVHPTNEKLFF. The CDR3 region has the DNA TGTGCCAGCAGGGTACACCCAACTAATGAAAAACTGTTTTTT. The rearrangement uses TRBV6-6 and TRBJ1-4; D not certain. V lost 6 bases, J lost 0 bases, and 8 bases lay in between. In germline, CDR1 is MNHNY, CDR2 SVGAGI (reference sequence). This CDR3 has 14 amino acids.

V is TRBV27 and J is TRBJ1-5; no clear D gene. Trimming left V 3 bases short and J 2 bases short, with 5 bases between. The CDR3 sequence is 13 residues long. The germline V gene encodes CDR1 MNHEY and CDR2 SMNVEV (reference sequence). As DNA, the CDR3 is TGTGCCAGCAGTTTTCTCCGCAATCAGCCCCAGCATTTT. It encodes CASSFLRNQPQHF.

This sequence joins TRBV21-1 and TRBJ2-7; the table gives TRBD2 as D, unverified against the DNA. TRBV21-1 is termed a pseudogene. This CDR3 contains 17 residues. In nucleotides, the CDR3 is TGTGCCAGCAGCAACGAGATCCTTAGCGGGAGCTCCTACGAGCAGTACTTC. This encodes CASSNEILSGSSYEQYF.

The DNA of the CDR3 is TGTGCCAGCAGCTTGTACGGCAGGGACTATGGCTACACCTTC. It yields the protein CASSLYGRDYGYTF. The V gene is TRBV5-4, the J gene TRBJ1-2; weak D call: TRBD1 (5 bases). V lost 1 base and J 3 bases, leaving 10 bases between the germline ends. The length of the CDR3 is 14 residues. In germline, CDR1 is SGHNT, CDR2 YYREEE (reference sequence).

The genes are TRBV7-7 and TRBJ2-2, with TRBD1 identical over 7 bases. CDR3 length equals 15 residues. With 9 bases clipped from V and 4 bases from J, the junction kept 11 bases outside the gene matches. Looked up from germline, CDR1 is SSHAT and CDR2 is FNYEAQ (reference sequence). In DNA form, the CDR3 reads TGTGCCAGTACAGGGGCGTCGAGAAGCACCGGGGAGCTGTTTTTT. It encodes CASTGASRSTGELFF.

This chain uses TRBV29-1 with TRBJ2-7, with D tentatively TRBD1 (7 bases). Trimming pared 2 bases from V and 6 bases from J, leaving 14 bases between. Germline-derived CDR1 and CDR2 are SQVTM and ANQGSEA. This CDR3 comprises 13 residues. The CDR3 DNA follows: TGCAGCGTTGAATTTCAGGGGGGCGCCGAGCAGTACTTC. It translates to CSVEFQGGAEQYF.

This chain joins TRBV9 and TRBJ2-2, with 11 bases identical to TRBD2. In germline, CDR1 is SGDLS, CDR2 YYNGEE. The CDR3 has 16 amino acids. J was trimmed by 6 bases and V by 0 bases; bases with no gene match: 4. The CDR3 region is CASSVALAGDAGELFF. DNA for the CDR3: TGTGCCAGCAGCGTAGCACTAGCGGGGGACGCCGGGGAGCTGTTTTTT.

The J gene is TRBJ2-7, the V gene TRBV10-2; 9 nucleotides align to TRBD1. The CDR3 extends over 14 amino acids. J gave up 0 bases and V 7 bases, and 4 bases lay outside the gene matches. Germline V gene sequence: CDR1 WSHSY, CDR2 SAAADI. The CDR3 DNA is TGCGCCAGCAACCGGGACAGGGACTCCTACGAGCAGTACTTC. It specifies CASNRDRDSYEQYF.

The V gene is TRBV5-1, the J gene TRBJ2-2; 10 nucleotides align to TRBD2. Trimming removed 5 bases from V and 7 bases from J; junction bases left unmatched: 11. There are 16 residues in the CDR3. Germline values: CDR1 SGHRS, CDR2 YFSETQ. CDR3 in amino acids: CASSQAGLAGDGELFF. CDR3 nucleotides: TGCGCCAGCAGTCAGGCGGGTCTAGCGGGAGACGGGGAGCTGTTTTTT.

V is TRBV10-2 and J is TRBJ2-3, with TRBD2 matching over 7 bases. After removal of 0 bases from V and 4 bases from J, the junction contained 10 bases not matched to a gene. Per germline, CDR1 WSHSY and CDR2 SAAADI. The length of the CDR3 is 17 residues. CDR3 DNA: TGCGCCAGCAGTGAGTCCCCGGGAGCGGGAAATGCAGATACGCAGTATTTT. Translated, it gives CASSESPGAGNADTQYF.

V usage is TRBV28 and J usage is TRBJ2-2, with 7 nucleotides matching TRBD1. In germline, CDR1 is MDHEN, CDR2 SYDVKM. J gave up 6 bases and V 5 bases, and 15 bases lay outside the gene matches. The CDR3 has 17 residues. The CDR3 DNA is TGTGCCAGCAGTATCCCATTACAGGGGTTCTGGCCCGGGGAGCTGTTTTTT. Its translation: CASSIPLQGFWPGELFF.

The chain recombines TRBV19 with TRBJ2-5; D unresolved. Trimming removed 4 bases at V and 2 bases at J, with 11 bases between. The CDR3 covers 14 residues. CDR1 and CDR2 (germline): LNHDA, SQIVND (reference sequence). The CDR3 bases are TGTGCCAGTAGTAGGGCCCTCGCACAAGAGACCCAGTACTTC. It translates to CASSRALAQETQYF.

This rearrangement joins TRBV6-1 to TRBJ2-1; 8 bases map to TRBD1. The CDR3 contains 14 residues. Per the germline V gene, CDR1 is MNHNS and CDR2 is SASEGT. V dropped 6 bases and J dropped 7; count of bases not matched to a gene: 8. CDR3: CASSPGQETNEQFF. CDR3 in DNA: TGTGCCAGCAGCCCGGGACAGGAGACTAATGAGCAGTTCTTC.